Listed below are T cell receptor beta chains from one sample, sequenced in a study of cytomegalovirus exposure and HLA in healthy donors. Generated by immunoSEQ multiplex PCR, the TCRdb table keeps only in-frame clones and is missing some. The profile shows under 95,000 clones, less than 80% of them singletons. Sequenced: PBMCs. These receptors all stem from a woman aged 35 to 49 in good health and CMV-seropositive. CDR3s include the opening cysteine and the closing phenylalanine or tryptophan. The D gene is left open where the match is weak. Rows give clone size only sometimes, using once, few, many, or a class for an expanded clone.

TRBV12-5	TRBJ2-5	-	-	CASGLGGVQETQYF	TGTGCTAGTGGTTTAGGAGGGGTCCAAGAGACCCAGTACTTC
TRBV5-1	TRBJ1-6	-	once	CASSLGAGSSYNSPLHF	TGCGCCAGCAGCTTGGGTGCCGGGAGCTCCTATAATTCACCCCTCCACTTT
TRBV4-1	TRBJ2-2	-	-	CASSQGQVFGGELFF	TGCGCCAGCAGCCAGGGCCAGGTTTTCGGCGGGGAGCTGTTTTTT
TRBV5-6	TRBJ2-1	-	-	CASSRQDWNEQFF	TGTGCCAGCAGCCGACAGGATTGGAATGAGCAGTTCTTC
TRBV19	TRBJ1-1	TRBD1	-	CASSSWTGEAPEAFF	TGTGCCAGTAGTAGCTGGACAGGGGAGGCACCTGAAGCTTTCTTT
TRBV5-1	TRBJ2-1	TRBD2	-	CASSSRGDNEQFF	TGCGCCAGCAGCTCGCGGGGGGACAATGAGCAGTTCTTC
TRBV2	TRBJ2-5	TRBD2	few	CASRGLAGVETQYF	TGTGCCAGCAGAGGACTAGCGGGGGTTGAGACCCAGTACTTC
TRBV5-1	TRBJ2-1	-	-	CASALGAGAYNEQFF	TGCGCCAGCGCCCTGGGGGCGGGGGCGTACAATGAGCAGTTCTTC
TRBV13	TRBJ1-4	-	-	CASSLRGNEKLFF	TGTGCCAGCAGCTTGAGAGGGAATGAAAAACTGTTTTTT
TRBV5-1	TRBJ1-5	TRBD1	-	CASSGGTGYNQPQHF	TGCGCCAGCAGCGGCGGGACAGGGTACAATCAGCCCCAGCATTTT
TRBV7-9	TRBJ1-2	TRBD1	-	CASSPRTGILQGGYTF	TGTGCCAGCAGCCCCAGGACAGGGATTTTACAGGGCGGCTACACCTTC
TRBV5-4	TRBJ2-2	TRBD2	few	CASSLGLAGGRRNTGELFF	TGTGCCAGCAGCTTGGGGCTAGCGGGGGGGCGAAGGAACACCGGGGAGCTGTTTTTT
TRBV9	TRBJ2-7	TRBD1	-	CASSRGQGGYEQYF	TGTGCCAGCAGCAGGGGACAGGGAGGCTACGAGCAGTACTTC
TRBV2	TRBJ1-2	-	-	CASRVGQNINYGYTF	TGTGCCAGCAGAGTAGGACAGAACATAAACTATGGCTACACCTTC
TRBV7-7	TRBJ2-1	TRBD2	-	CASSLGGREFNEQFF	TGTGCCAGCAGCTTAGGGGGGAGGGAGTTCAATGAGCAGTTCTTC
TRBV5-1	TRBJ1-1	-	-	CASSSNSNTEAFF	TGCGCCAGCAGCTCGAACAGCAACACTGAAGCTTTCTTT
TRBV10-2	TRBJ1-2	-	-	CASREQGRDYGYTF	TGCGCCAGCAGGGAGCAGGGGAGAGACTATGGCTACACCTTC
TRBV6-5	TRBJ2-1	TRBD2	few	CASSAGVSSYNEQFF	TGTGCCAGCTCAGCGGGGGTTAGCTCCTACAATGAGCAGTTCTTC
TRBV10-3	TRBJ2-7	TRBD1	-	CAISGGTGDSYEQYF	TGTGCCATCAGCGGTGGGACAGGCGACTCCTACGAGCAGTACTTC
TRBV19	TRBJ1-6	-	-	CASTQNPGSPLHF	TGTGCCAGTACCCAAAACCCGGGGTCACCCCTCCACTTT
TRBV2	TRBJ2-3	-	-	CASSYAGASDTQYF	TGTGCCAGCAGTTATGCGGGGGCCTCAGATACGCAGTATTTT
TRBV23-1	TRBJ2-2	-	-	CSIQAGTNTGELFF	TGCTCCATCCAGGCGGGGACGAACACCGGGGAGCTGTTTTTT
TRBV6-6	TRBJ1-5	-	-	CASSPGISRDQPQHF	TGTGCCAGCAGTCCGGGGATAAGTAGAGATCAGCCCCAGCATTTT
TRBV13	TRBJ2-5	-	-	CASSLGGSLETQYF	TGTGCCAGCAGCTTAGGCGGGAGTCTCGAGACCCAGTACTTC
TRBV7-9	TRBJ1-5	TRBD1	-	CASSTGDQPQHF	TGTGCCAGCAGCACAGGGGATCAGCCCCAGCATTTT
TRBV6-5	TRBJ2-5	TRBD1	-	CASMGQGRWQETQYF	TGTGCCAGCATGGGACAGGGAAGGTGGCAAGAGACCCAGTACTTC
TRBV6-5	TRBJ2-5	-	-	CASSYSSGGKTQYF	TGTGCCAGCAGTTACTCCTCGGGGGGCAAGACCCAGTACTTC
TRBV6-6	TRBJ1-3	-	-	CASSLDRPSGNTIYF	TGTGCCAGCAGTTTAGACAGGCCCTCTGGAAACACCATATATTTT
TRBV7-3	TRBJ2-3	-	-	CASSPAPGSTDTQYF	TGTGCCAGCAGCCCCGCCCCAGGCAGCACAGATACGCAGTATTTT
TRBV15	TRBJ1-2	-	-	CATSTSSGQGFNYGYTF	TGTGCCACCAGCACCTCCTCAGGGCAGGGATTTAACTATGGCTACACCTTC
TRBV5-1	TRBJ2-5	-	once	CASSFWGAGETQYF	TGCGCCAGCAGTTTCTGGGGCGCAGGGGAGACCCAGTACTTC
TRBV5-1	TRBJ1-4	-	once	CASRETGTVGANEKLFF	TGCGCCAGCAGGGAAACAGGGACCGTCGGGGCTAATGAAAAACTGTTTTTT
TRBV18	TRBJ1-2	TRBD1	-	CASSPPSTGGKDGYTF	TGTGCCAGCTCACCACCCTCGACAGGGGGAAAAGATGGCTACACCTTC
TRBV6-4	TRBJ1-1	-	few	CASSAGARTEAFF	TGTGCCAGCAGTGCTGGGGCTAGGACTGAAGCTTTCTTT
TRBV2	TRBJ1-3	TRBD1	few	CASKGALGNTIYF	TGTGCCAGCAAGGGGGCGTTAGGAAACACCATATATTTT
TRBV7-3	TRBJ1-1	TRBD1	few	CASSSHRGKGAEAFF	TGTGCCAGCAGCTCTCACAGGGGGAAAGGGGCTGAAGCTTTCTTT
TRBV19	TRBJ1-5	-	few	CASRGGGTTDGQPQHF	TGTGCCAGTAGGGGAGGGGGGACGACTGACGGGCAGCCCCAGCATTTT
TRBV7-3	TRBJ2-3	TRBD2	-	CASSKSGGEDTQYF	TGTGCCAGCAGCAAGAGCGGGGGCGAAGATACGCAGTATTTT
TRBV19	TRBJ2-7	-	few	CASSRQVGSYEQYF	TGTGCCAGTAGTAGACAGGTTGGCTCCTACGAGCAGTACTTC
TRBV18	TRBJ1-6	TRBD1	many	CASSPRDRGNSPLHF	TGTGCCAGCTCACCAAGGGACAGGGGTAATTCACCCCTCCACTTT
TRBV5-5	TRBJ1-5	-	few	CASSFGGLRDQPQHF	TGTGCCAGCAGCTTCGGGGGGCTGCGAGATCAGCCCCAGCATTTT
TRBV18	TRBJ2-7	TRBD1	-	CASSSGQLGEQYF	TGTGCCAGCTCATCGGGACAGCTCGGCGAGCAGTACTTC
TRBV5-1	TRBJ2-1	TRBD1	once	CASSLAVDRENEQFF	TGCGCCAGCAGCTTGGCCGTAGACAGGGAAAATGAGCAGTTCTTC
TRBV7-3	TRBJ2-3	TRBD1	-	CASSSTGVDTQYF	TGTGCCAGCAGCTCCACAGGGGTGGATACGCAGTATTTT
TRBV7-9	TRBJ2-3	-	few	CASSLERDTATQYF	TGTGCCAGCAGCTTAGAGCGGGACACCGCTACGCAGTATTTT
TRBV2	TRBJ2-2	-	once	CASTLRNTGELFF	TGTGCCAGCACGCTCAGAAACACCGGGGAGCTGTTTTTT
TRBV5-4	TRBJ1-6	TRBD1	-	CASSLPGTGNSPLHF	TGTGCCAGCAGCTTGCCCGGGACAGGGAATTCACCCCTCCACTTT
TRBV6-4	TRBJ1-2	-	-	CATRQGTYGYTF	TGTGCCACCCGCCAGGGGACCTATGGCTACACCTTC
TRBV5-1	TRBJ1-6	TRBD1	-	CASSIQQGVGPPLHF	TGCGCCAGCAGCATACAACAGGGGGTAGGGCCACCCCTCCACTTT
TRBV11-3	TRBJ1-4	TRBD1	-	CASSFSGTGKEKLFF	TGTGCCAGCAGCTTCTCCGGGACAGGGAAGGAAAAACTGTTTTTT
TRBV6-1	TRBJ2-3	-	once	CASIGTWVNTQYF	TGTGCCAGCATTGGGACATGGGTGAATACGCAGTATTTT
TRBV7-2	TRBJ2-7	-	once	CASRAGQISYEQYF	TGTGCCAGCAGGGCAGGACAGATCTCCTACGAGCAGTACTTC
TRBV5-1	TRBJ2-3	-	-	CASSLARKDSDTQYF	TGCGCCAGCAGCTTGGCCAGGAAGGACTCAGATACGCAGTATTTT
TRBV18	TRBJ2-3	-	-	CASSASETTDTQYF	TGTGCCAGCTCAGCTAGCGAGACCACAGATACGCAGTATTTT
TRBV4-1	TRBJ1-5	TRBD1	-	CASSPGQGARQPQHF	TGCGCCAGCAGCCCCGGACAGGGGGCCCGACAGCCCCAGCATTTT
TRBV7-3	TRBJ1-3	TRBD1	-	CASSRTGGPGNTIYF	TGTGCCAGCAGCCGCACAGGGGGGCCTGGAAACACCATATATTTT
TRBV10-1	TRBJ2-3	TRBD2	-	CASSGRRGGGTDTQYF	TGCGCCAGCAGTGGCCGGCGGGGAGGGGGCACAGATACGCAGTATTTT
TRBV6-5	TRBJ2-1	TRBD2	few	CASSYREGEQFF	TGTGCCAGCAGTTACCGGGAGGGTGAGCAGTTCTTC
TRBV6-1	TRBJ2-2	-	-	CASSEFSGELFF	TGTGCCAGCAGTGAGTTCTCCGGGGAGCTGTTTTTT
TRBV7-2	TRBJ2-5	-	-	CASSPTRSETQYF	TGTGCCAGCAGCCCAACTAGGTCGGAGACCCAGTACTTC